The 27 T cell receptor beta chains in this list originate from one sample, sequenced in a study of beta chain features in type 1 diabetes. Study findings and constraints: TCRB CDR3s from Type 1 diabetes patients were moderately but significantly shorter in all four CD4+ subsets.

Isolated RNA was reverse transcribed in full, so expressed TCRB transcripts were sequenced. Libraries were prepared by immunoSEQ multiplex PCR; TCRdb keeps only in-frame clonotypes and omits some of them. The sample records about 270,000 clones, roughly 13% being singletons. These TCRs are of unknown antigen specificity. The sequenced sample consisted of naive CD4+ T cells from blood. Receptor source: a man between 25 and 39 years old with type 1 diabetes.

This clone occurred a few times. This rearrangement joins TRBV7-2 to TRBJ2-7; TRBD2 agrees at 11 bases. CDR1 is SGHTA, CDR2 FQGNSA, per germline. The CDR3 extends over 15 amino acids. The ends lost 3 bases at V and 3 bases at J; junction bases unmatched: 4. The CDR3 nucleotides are TGTGCCAGCAGCTTCGGGACTAGCGGCTACTACGAGCAGTACTTC. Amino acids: CASSFGTSGYYEQYF.

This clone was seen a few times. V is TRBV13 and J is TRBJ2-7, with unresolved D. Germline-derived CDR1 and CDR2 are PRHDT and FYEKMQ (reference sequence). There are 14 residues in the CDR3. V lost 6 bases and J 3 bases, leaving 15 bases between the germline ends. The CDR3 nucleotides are TGTGCCAGCAGTCTCAGACTTGTTCACTACGAGCAGTACTTC. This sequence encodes CASSLRLVHYEQYF.

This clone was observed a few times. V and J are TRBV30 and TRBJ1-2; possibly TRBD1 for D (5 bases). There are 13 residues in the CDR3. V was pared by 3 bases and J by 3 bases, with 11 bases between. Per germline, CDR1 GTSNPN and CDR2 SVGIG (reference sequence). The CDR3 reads CAWSPTDYYGYTF. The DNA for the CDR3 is TGTGCCTGGAGCCCGACAGACTACTATGGCTACACCTTC. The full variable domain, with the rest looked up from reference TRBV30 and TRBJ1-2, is SQTIHQWPATLVQPVGSPLSLECTVEGTSNPNLYWYRQAAGRGLQLLFYSVGIGQISSEVPQNLSASRPQDRQFILSSKKLLLSDSGFYLCAWSPTDYYGYTFGSGTRLTVV.

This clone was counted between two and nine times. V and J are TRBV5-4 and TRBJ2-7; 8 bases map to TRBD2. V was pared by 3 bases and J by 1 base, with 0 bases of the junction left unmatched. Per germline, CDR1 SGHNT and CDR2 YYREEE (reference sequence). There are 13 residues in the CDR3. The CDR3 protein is CASSSGGSYEQYF. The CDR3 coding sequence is TGTGCCAGCAGCTCGGGGGGGTCCTACGAGCAGTACTTC.

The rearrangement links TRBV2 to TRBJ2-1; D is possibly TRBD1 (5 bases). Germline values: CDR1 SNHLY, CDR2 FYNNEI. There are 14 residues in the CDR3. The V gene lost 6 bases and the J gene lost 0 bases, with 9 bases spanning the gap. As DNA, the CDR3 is TGTGCCAGCAGAGGGGCTTTCTCCTACAATGAGCAGTTCTTC. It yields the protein CASRGAFSYNEQFF.

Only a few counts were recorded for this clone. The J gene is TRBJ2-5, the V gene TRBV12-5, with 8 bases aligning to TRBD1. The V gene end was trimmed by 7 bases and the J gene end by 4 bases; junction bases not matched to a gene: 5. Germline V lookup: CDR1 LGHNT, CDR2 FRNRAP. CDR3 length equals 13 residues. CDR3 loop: CASAQTGAETQYF. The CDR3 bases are TGTGCTAGTGCCCAGACAGGGGCAGAGACCCAGTACTTC. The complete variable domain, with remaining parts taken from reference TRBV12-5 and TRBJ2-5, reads DARVTQTPRHKVTEMGQEVTMRCQPILGHNTVFWYRQTMMQGLELLAYFRNRAPLDDSGMPKDRFSAEMPDATLATLKIQPSEPRDSAVYFCASAQTGAETQYFGPGTRLLVL.

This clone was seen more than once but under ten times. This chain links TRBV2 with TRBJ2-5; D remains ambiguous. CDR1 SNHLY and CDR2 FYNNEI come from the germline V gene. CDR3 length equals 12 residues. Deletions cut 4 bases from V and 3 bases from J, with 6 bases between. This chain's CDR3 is CASSGSEETQYF. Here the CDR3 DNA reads TGTGCCAGCAGTGGGTCAGAAGAGACCCAGTACTTC.

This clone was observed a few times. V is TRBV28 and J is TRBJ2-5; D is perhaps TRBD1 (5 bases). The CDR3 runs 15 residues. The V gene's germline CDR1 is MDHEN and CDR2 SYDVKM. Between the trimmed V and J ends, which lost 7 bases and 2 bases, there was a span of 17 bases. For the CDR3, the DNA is TGTGCCAGCACCCGGCAGACAGCAGGGCAAGAGACCCAGTACTTC. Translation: CASTRQTAGQETQYF. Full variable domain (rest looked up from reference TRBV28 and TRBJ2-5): DVKVTQSSRYLVKRTGEKVFLECVQDMDHENMFWYRQDPGLGLRLIYFSYDVKMKEKGDIPEGYSVSREKKERFSLILESASTNQTSMYLCASTRQTAGQETQYFGPGTRLLVL.

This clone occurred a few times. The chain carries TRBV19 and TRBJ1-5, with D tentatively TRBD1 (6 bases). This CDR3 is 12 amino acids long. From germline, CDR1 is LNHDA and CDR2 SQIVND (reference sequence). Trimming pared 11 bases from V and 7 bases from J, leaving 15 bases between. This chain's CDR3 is CASQGPFQPQHF. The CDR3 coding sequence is TGTGCCTCTCAGGGGCCGTTCCAGCCCCAGCATTTT.

The CDR3: CASSQIQETQYF. CDR3 sequence (DNA): TGTGCCAGCAGCCAGATCCAAGAGACCCAGTACTTC. The chain links TRBV28 to TRBJ2-5; no clear D. Trimming removed 6 bases at V and 1 base at J, with 6 bases between. Germline-derived CDR1 and CDR2 are MDHEN and SYDVKM. This CDR3 is 12 amino acids long.

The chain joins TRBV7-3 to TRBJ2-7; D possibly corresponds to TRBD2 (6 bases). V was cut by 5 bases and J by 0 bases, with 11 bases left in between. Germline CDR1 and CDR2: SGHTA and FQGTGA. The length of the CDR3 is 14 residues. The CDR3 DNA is TGTGCCAGCAGCCTTGACGGGAGCTCCTACGAGCAGTACTTC. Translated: CASSLDGSSYEQYF.

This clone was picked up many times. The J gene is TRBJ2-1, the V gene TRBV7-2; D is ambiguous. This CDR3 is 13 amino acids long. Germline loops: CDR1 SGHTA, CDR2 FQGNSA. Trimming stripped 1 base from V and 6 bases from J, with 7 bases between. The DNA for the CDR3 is TGTGCCAGCAGCTTAGGGCCTGGCAATGAGCAGTTCTTC. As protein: CASSLGPGNEQFF. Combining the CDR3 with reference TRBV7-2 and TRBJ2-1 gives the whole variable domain GAGVSQSPSNKVTEKGKDVELRCDPISGHTALYWYRQSLGQGLEFLIYFQGNSAPDKSGLPSDRFSAERTGGSVSTLTIQRTQQEDSAVYLCASSLGPGNEQFFGPGTRLTVL.

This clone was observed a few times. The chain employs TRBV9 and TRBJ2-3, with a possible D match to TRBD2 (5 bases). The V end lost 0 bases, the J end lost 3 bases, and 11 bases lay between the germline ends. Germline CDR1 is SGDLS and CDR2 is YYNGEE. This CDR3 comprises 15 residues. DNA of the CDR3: TGTGCCAGCAGCGTAGAAGGAGGTGGTACAGATACGCAGTATTTT. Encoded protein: CASSVEGGGTDTQYF.

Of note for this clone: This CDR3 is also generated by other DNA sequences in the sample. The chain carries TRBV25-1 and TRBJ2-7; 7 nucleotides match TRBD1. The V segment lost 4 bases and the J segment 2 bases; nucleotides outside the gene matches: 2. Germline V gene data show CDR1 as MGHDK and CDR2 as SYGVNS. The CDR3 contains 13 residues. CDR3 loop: CASSVTGAYEQYF. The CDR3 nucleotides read TGTGCCAGCAGTGTCACAGGGGCCTACGAGCAGTACTTC.

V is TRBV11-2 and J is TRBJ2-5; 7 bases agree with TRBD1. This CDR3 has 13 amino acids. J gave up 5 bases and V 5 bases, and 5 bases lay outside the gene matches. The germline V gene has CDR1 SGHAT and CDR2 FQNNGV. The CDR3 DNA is TGTGCCAGCAGCAGAGGACAGGTGGAGACCCAGTACTTC. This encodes CASSRGQVETQYF.

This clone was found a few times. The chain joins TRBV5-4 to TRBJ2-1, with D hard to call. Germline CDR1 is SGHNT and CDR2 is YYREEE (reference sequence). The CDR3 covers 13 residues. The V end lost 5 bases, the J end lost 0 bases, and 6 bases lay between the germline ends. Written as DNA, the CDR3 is TGTGCCAGCAGTCTGAGCTCCTACAATGAGCAGTTCTTC. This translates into CASSLSSYNEQFF.

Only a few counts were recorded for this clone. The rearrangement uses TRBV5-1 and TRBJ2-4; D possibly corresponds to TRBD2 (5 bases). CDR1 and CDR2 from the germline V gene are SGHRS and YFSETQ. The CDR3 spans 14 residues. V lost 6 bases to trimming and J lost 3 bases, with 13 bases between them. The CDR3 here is CASTTGGGKNIQYF. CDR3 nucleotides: TGCGCCAGCACTACCGGAGGAGGCAAAAACATTCAGTACTTC. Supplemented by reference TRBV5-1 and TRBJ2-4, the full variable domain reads KAGVTQTPRYLIKTRGQQVTLSCSPISGHRSVSWYQQTPGQGLQFLFEYFSETQRNKGNFPGRFSGRQFSNSRSEMNVSTLELGDSALYLCASTTGGGKNIQYFGAGTRLSVL.

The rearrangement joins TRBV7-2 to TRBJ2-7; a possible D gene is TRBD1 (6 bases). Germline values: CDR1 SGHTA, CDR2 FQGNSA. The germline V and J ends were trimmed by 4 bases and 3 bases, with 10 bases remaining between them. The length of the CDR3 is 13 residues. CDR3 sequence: CASSSTGFYEQYF. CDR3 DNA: TGTGCCAGCAGCTCCACAGGGTTCTACGAGCAGTACTTC.

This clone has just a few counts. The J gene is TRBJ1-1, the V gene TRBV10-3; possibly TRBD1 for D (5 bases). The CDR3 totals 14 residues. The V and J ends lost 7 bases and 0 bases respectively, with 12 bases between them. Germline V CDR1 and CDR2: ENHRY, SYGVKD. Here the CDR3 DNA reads TGTGCCATCAAGGAACGACAGCTGAACACTGAAGCTTTCTTT. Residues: CAIKERQLNTEAFF.

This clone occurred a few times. The CDR3 loop reads CASSGHFGNEQFF. The CDR3 DNA is TGTGCCAGCAGCGGACATTTCGGGAATGAGCAGTTCTTC. The chain links TRBV6-6 to TRBJ2-1; tentatively, D is TRBD1 (5 bases). The V end lost 6 bases, the J end lost 7 bases, and 13 bases lay between the germline ends. Germline V lookup: CDR1 MNHNY, CDR2 SVGAGI (reference sequence). The CDR3 loop spans 13 amino acids.

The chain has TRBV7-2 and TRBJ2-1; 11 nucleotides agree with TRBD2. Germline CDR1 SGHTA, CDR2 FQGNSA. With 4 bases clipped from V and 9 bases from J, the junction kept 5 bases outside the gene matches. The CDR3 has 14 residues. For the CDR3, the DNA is TGTGCCAGCAGCTCTAGCGGGAGGATAGGTGAGCAGTTCTTC. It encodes CASSSSGRIGEQFF.

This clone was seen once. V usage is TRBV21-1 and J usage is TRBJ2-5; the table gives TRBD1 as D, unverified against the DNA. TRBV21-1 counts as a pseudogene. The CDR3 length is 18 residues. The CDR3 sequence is CASSSSAGTGAAKETQYF. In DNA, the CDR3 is TGTGCCAGCAGCTCGTCGGCTGGAACAGGGGCGGCCAAAGAGACCCAGTACTTC.

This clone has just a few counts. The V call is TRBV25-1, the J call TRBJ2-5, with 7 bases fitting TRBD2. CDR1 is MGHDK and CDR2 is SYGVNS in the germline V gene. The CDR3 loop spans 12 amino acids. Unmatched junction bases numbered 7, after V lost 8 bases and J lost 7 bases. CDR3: CASLSSGATQYF. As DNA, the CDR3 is TGTGCCAGCCTCTCTAGCGGAGCGACCCAGTACTTC.

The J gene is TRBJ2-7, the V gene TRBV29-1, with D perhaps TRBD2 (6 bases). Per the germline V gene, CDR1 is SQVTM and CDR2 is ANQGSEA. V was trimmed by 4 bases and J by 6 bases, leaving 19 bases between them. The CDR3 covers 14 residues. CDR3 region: CSVADTSPLREQYF. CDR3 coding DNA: TGCAGCGTTGCCGATACTAGCCCTCTACGCGAGCAGTACTTC.

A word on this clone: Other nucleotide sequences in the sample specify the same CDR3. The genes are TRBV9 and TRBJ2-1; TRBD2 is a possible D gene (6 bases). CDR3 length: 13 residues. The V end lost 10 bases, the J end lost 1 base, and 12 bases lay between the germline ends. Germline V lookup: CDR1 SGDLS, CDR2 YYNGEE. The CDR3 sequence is CASSGSSYNEQFF. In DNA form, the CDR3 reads TGTGCCTCCTCCGGGAGTTCCTACAATGAGCAGTTCTTC.

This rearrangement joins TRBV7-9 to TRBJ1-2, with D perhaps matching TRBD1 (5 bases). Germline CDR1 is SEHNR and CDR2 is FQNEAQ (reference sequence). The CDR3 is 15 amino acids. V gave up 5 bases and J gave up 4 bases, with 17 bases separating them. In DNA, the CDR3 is TGTGCCAGCAGCCCGCCTTCGGTTGGGGCCTATGGCTACACCTTC. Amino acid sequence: CASSPPSVGAYGYTF.

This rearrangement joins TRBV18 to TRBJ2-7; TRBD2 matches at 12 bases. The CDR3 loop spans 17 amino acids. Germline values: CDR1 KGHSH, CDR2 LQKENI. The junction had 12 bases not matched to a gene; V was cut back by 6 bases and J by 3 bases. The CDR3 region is CASSPGTSGLFHYEQYF. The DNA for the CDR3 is TGTGCCAGCTCCCCCGGGACTAGCGGGTTATTTCACTACGAGCAGTACTTC.